Below are 6 T cell receptor beta chains sequenced from a single sample in a study of T cell responses to AZD1222 COVID-19 vaccine. TCRdb's copy holds only in-frame clones and misses some; the assay was immunoSEQ multiplex PCR. This sample yields over 150,000 clones, of which 80% to 95% are seen a single time; roughly 1.6% belongs to the top ten. The sample consisted of peripheral blood, taken on day 0 of AZD1222 vaccination. The receptors were sampled from an adult in good health.

The V call is TRBV18, the J call TRBJ1-6; TRBD1 aligns across 11 bases. V shed 3 bases and J 5 bases; nucleotides not matched to a gene: 9. The germline V gene has CDR1 KGHSH and CDR2 LQKENI. The CDR3 contains 18 residues. For the CDR3, the DNA is TGTGCCAGCTCACCGCTGAGCGGGACAGGGGGAAATAATTCACCCCTCCACTTT. Translating it yields CASSPLSGTGGNNSPLHF.

The chain couples TRBV9 to TRBJ2-1; TRBD2 might be the D (7 bases). V lost 0 bases, J lost 7 bases, and 17 bases lay in between. This CDR3 is built from 16 residues. The germline CDR1 and CDR2 sequences are SGDLS and YYNGEE. The CDR3 sequence is CASSVVSPGEGNEQFF. DNA for the CDR3: TGTGCCAGCAGCGTAGTGTCCCCAGGGGAGGGGAATGAGCAGTTCTTC.

The chain uses TRBV6-2 or TRBV6-3 and TRBJ1-5, with D tentatively TRBD1 (5 bases). This CDR3 has 15 residues. Per germline, CDR1 MNHEY and CDR2 SVGEGT. The ends were cut back, 6 bases at V and 4 bases at J, with 16 bases in the middle. This CDR3 reads CASSPRGAGNQPQHF. CDR3 coding DNA: TGTGCCAGCAGCCCCCGCGGGGCTGGGAATCAGCCCCAGCATTTT.

V and J are TRBV15 and TRBJ2-7; the D is unclear. This CDR3 has 13 amino acids. Germline CDR1 LNHNV, CDR2 YYDKDF (reference sequence). V was pared by 5 bases and J by 7 bases, with 15 bases between. The CDR3 DNA reads TGTGCCACCAGCTCAGGCCATTTTGGGGAGCAGTACTTC. It encodes CATSSGHFGEQYF.

V and J are TRBV19 and TRBJ1-4; D gene ambiguous. This CDR3 is built from 14 residues. V was trimmed by 7 bases and J by 4 bases, leaving 13 bases between them. The germline gives CDR1 LNHDA, CDR2 SQIVND (reference sequence). This chain's CDR3 is CASNRWWNNEKLFF. In nucleotides, the CDR3 is TGTGCCAGTAACCGCTGGTGGAATAATGAAAAACTGTTTTTT.

The chain is built from TRBV5-1 and TRBJ2-1; D might be TRBD2 (5 bases). The CDR3 extends over 15 amino acids. Between the trimmed V and J ends, which lost 2 bases and 2 bases, there was a span of 11 bases. Germline V gene lookup returns CDR1 SGHRS and CDR2 YFSETQ. CDR3 in DNA: TGCGCCAGCAGCTTAAGCGGTAGACCCTACAATGAGCAGTTCTTC. Protein sequence: CASSLSGRPYNEQFF.